These 18 T cell receptor beta chains came from one sample sequenced in a study of blood T cells in healthy people across ages. A second PCR of 7 to 11 cycles used a sample-barcoded 5' primer and a J-beta primer mix. One entry per CDR3 protein, called by TCRdb with MiXCR from the 5' RACE reads. The sample has under 2,000,000 distinct CDR3 sequences; less than 50% are singletons. Sequencing used blood. These TCRs come from a woman between 40 and 55 years old in good health.

The rearrangement links TRBV9 to TRBJ2-3; the match to TRBD2 covers 8 bases. CDR1 and CDR2 from the germline V gene are SGDLS and YYNGEE. The CDR3 loop spans 18 amino acids. After removal of 4 bases from V and 2 bases from J, the junction contained 15 bases not matched to a gene. The CDR3, as DNA: TGTGCCAGCAGCCGAACCCACCGTAGCGGGGCGGTCACAGATACGCAGTATTTT. Translated: CASSRTHRSGAVTDTQYF.

CDR3 in DNA: TGTGCCAGCAGCACATTTACAGGGGACAATGAGCAGTACTTC. Its translation is CASSTFTGDNEQYF. The gene calls are TRBV7-3 and TRBJ2-7, with 7 bases aligning to TRBD1. CDR1 and CDR2 from the germline V gene are SGHTA and FQGTGA. V gave up 5 bases and J gave up 7 bases; unmatched junction bases: 11. CDR3 length: 14 amino acids.

The rearrangement links TRBV20-1 to TRBJ2-6; D gene ambiguous. CDR3 length: 17 amino acids. V lost 3 bases and J lost 0, with 15 bases in between. Germline V gene sequence: CDR1 DFQATT, CDR2 SNEGSKA (reference sequence). CDR3 in DNA: TGCAGTGCTAGTATTTGGACGGAACCCTCTGGGGCCAACGTCCTGACTTTC. This translates into CSASIWTEPSGANVLTF.

This clonotype was picked up a small number of times. The rearrangement links TRBV10-3 to TRBJ2-5; 11 bases match TRBD2. The CDR3 loop spans 15 amino acids. CDR1 is ENHRY and CDR2 is SYGVKD in the germline V gene. Trimming took 3 bases from V and 5 from J; bases not matched to a gene: 5. The CDR3: CAISDGLAGGETQYF. Here the CDR3 DNA reads TGTGCCATCAGTGACGGACTAGCGGGCGGGGAGACCCAGTACTTC.

V is TRBV5-1 and J is TRBJ1-5, with D perhaps TRBD1 (6 bases). V lost 4 bases to trimming and J lost 4 bases, with 15 bases between them. CDR1 is SGHRS, CDR2 YFSETQ, per germline. The CDR3 sequence is 15 residues long. This CDR3 is CASSLYTGRNQPQHF. DNA for the CDR3: TGCGCCAGCAGCCTGTATACAGGGAGGAATCAGCCCCAGCATTTT.

This clonotype was observed a handful of times. The CDR3 region is CATRLQGEETQYF. Here the CDR3 DNA reads TGTGCCACCAGACTCCAGGGAGAAGAGACCCAGTACTTC. The chain recombines TRBV15 with TRBJ2-5; D assignment may be TRBD1 or TRBD2 (5 bases each). V was cut by 6 bases and J by 3 bases, with 11 bases left in between. Germline assignment: CDR1 LNHNV and CDR2 YYDKDF (reference sequence). The CDR3 runs 13 residues.

The CDR3 bases are TGTGCCAGCCAAACAGCCTATGGCTACACCTTC. Encoded protein: CASQTAYGYTF. This rearrangement joins TRBV28 to TRBJ1-2, with D unclear. CDR3 length: 11 amino acids. CDR1 is MDHEN, CDR2 SYDVKM, per germline. Between the trimmed V and J ends, which lost 8 bases and 4 bases, there was a span of 8 bases.

The chain carries TRBV12-3 or TRBV12-4 and TRBJ2-2; the match to TRBD1 covers 8 bases. The CDR3 totals 16 residues. Unmatched junction bases numbered 9, after V lost 3 bases and J lost 6 bases. Written as DNA, the CDR3 is TGTGCCAGCAGTTTTGGGCAGGGGGCACAGGCCGGGGAGCTGTTTTTT. Translated, it gives CASSFGQGAQAGELFF.

V is TRBV7-3 and J is TRBJ2-2; possibly TRBD2 for D (6 bases). This CDR3 region has 13 residues. Trimming stripped 7 bases from V and 6 bases from J, with 12 bases between. CDR1 is SGHTA and CDR2 is FQGTGA in the germline V gene. The CDR3 loop is CASTLARAGELFF. CDR3 bases: TGTGCCAGCACCCTAGCGAGGGCCGGGGAGCTGTTTTTT.

This clonotype was recorded a few times. The CDR3 DNA sequence: TGTGCCAGCAGCGCAGCCCCTCTAGGAGGACAAGAGACCCAGTACTTC. Its translation: CASSAAPLGGQETQYF. V is TRBV11-1 and J is TRBJ2-5; D may be TRBD2 (5 bases). This CDR3 spans 16 amino acids. The germline CDR1 and CDR2 sequences are SGHAT and FQDESV (reference sequence). The V end was cut by 5 bases, the J end by 2 bases, with 18 bases between.

This clonotype was seen a few times. The chain is built from TRBV20-1 and TRBJ2-7; D is perhaps TRBD1 or TRBD2 (6 bases each). TRBJ2-5 explains the end of the DNA better; the J call may be wrong. Germline assignment: CDR1 DFQATT and CDR2 SNEGSKA (reference sequence). The CDR3 loop spans 13 amino acids. The CDR3, as DNA: TGCAGTGCTAGGTCCGGGGGCACGGAGACCCAGTACTTC. Translation: CSARSGGTETQYF.

This clonotype was counted a few times. The V gene is TRBV6-5, the J gene TRBJ2-5; TRBD2 matches 7 bases. The CDR3 is made up of 15 amino acids. CDR1 is MNHEY, CDR2 SVGAGI, per germline. With 4 bases clipped from V and 5 bases from J, the junction kept 10 bases outside the gene matches. The DNA for the CDR3 is TGTGCCAGCAGTTGGTCGGGGGGATCTCTGGAGACCCAGTACTTC. This translates into CASSWSGGSLETQYF.

This clonotype was observed a few times. CDR3 loop: CASREGGVGQPQHF. CDR3 nucleotide sequence: TGCGCCAGCCGGGAGGGAGGTGTCGGTCAGCCCCAGCATTTT. This chain joins TRBV5-1 and TRBJ1-5; D not resolved. From germline, CDR1 is SGHRS and CDR2 YFSETQ. The CDR3 extends over 14 amino acids. The V end was cut by 7 bases, the J end by 6 bases, with 17 bases between.

V is TRBV20-1 and J is TRBJ1-5; 12 bases fit TRBD1. Trimming took 5 bases from V and 11 from J; bases not matched to a gene: 10. CDR1 and CDR2 from the germline V gene are DFQATT and SNEGSKA (reference sequence). This CDR3 contains 14 residues. The DNA of the CDR3 is TGCAGTGCTGGGGACAGGGGGCTGCCGTGGGCCCAGCATTTT. Protein product: CSAGDRGLPWAQHF.

In this sample, this clonotype turned up a few times. V gene TRBV7-3 combines with J gene TRBJ2-6, with D perhaps matching TRBD1 (6 bases). The V gene's germline CDR1 is SGHTA and CDR2 FQGTGA. Trimming cost V 2 bases and J 4 bases, with 15 bases left between them. The CDR3 consists of 17 residues. The CDR3, as DNA: TGTGCCAGCAGCTTAGGATACAGGGTCTCCGGGGCCAACGTCCTGACTTTC. Protein product: CASSLGYRVSGANVLTF. Full variable domain (missing parts from reference TRBV7-3 and TRBJ2-6): GAGVSQTPSNKVTEKGKYVELRCDPISGHTALYWYRQSLGQGPEFLIYFQGTGAADDSGLPNDRFFAVRPEGSVSTLKIQRTERGDSAVYLCASSLGYRVSGANVLTFGAGSRLTVL.

The rearrangement joins TRBV7-2 to TRBJ1-2, with D perhaps matching TRBD1 (6 bases). This CDR3 spans 15 amino acids. Germline V gene data show CDR1 as SGHTA and CDR2 as FQGNSA. V was pared by 5 bases and J by 2 bases, with 15 bases between. The CDR3 nucleotides are TGTGCCAGCAGCAACCCCTCACAGGGAAACTATGGCTACACCTTC. Protein product: CASSNPSQGNYGYTF.

This clonotype was found many times. The chain has TRBV18 and TRBJ2-1, with TRBD1 identical over 9 bases. In germline, CDR1 is KGHSH, CDR2 LQKENI. Germline trimming cut 3 bases from V and 4 bases from J; bases unmatched to any gene: 4. CDR3 length equals 15 residues. CDR3: CASSPRDRVYNEQFF. CDR3 nucleotides: TGTGCCAGCTCACCCCGGGACAGGGTTTACAATGAGCAGTTCTTC.

This chain connects TRBV6-5 to TRBJ1-2; D gene unclear. CDR1 and CDR2 (germline): MNHEY, SVGAGI. This CDR3 has 12 residues. Trimming shortened V by 5 bases and J by 8 bases, and 12 bases separated the two germline ends. The CDR3 nucleotides are TGTGCCAGCAGTGGGCGCCTTGACGGCTACACCTTC. Protein sequence: CASSGRLDGYTF.